A selection of T cell receptor beta chains follows, all from one sample in a study of T-cell memory formation after mild COVID-19. From the 5' RACE reads, TCRdb called clonotypes with MiXCR, one entry per CDR3 protein. The sample consists of approximately 400,000 distinct CDR3 sequences, approximately 18% of them appearing once. The sample consisted of PBMCs or a T cell subset sorted from them (not recorded which). Receptors were obtained from a man younger than 30 who had mild COVID-19 (a few samples of this study predate the infection). Cell type and time point are not known. Both conserved end residues are part of each CDR3. Fields, in order: D gene, clone size, CDR3 length, V gene, CDR3 protein. A D gene is named only where the DNA matches it firmly. Clone size is shown for a subset of rows, as once, few, many or a class of expanded clone.

d_call: NA; clone_size: few; cdr3_length: 12; v_call: TRBV5-1; cdr3_aa: CASSLSGPEAFF
d_call: NA; clone_size: NA; cdr3_length: 15; v_call: TRBV5-1; cdr3_aa: CASSLTPRADSPLHF
d_call: NA; clone_size: NA; cdr3_length: 15; v_call: TRBV6-5; cdr3_aa: CASRAIGGLNQPQHF
d_call: TRBD2; clone_size: NA; cdr3_length: 14; v_call: TRBV10-3; cdr3_aa: CAARPGLAGSEQFF
d_call: NA; clone_size: few; cdr3_length: 13; v_call: TRBV4-1; cdr3_aa: CASSQEGLETQYF
d_call: NA; clone_size: NA; cdr3_length: 11; v_call: TRBV7-9; cdr3_aa: CASSLQGVHTF
d_call: NA; clone_size: NA; cdr3_length: 12; v_call: TRBV6-5; cdr3_aa: CASSYLGAEAFF
d_call: NA; clone_size: few; cdr3_length: 14; v_call: TRBV7-3; cdr3_aa: CASSLNGGLDTQYF
d_call: TRBD2; clone_size: NA; cdr3_length: 15; v_call: TRBV7-2; cdr3_aa: CASSQEPAGDHEQYF
d_call: TRBD2; clone_size: NA; cdr3_length: 14; v_call: TRBV20-1; cdr3_aa: CSASSRGEVETQYF
d_call: TRBD1; clone_size: few; cdr3_length: 14; v_call: TRBV14; cdr3_aa: CASSRTGRGETQYF
d_call: TRBD1; clone_size: NA; cdr3_length: 13; v_call: TRBV20-1; cdr3_aa: CSAPGQGDEKLFF
d_call: TRBD2; clone_size: once; cdr3_length: 16; v_call: TRBV4-2; cdr3_aa: CASSPGLAGGHYEQYF
d_call: NA; clone_size: NA; cdr3_length: 14; v_call: TRBV7-8; cdr3_aa: CASSFYGGNTEAFF
d_call: TRBD2; clone_size: few; cdr3_length: 15; v_call: TRBV6-5; cdr3_aa: CASSFGTSGKETQYF
d_call: TRBD1; clone_size: NA; cdr3_length: 15; v_call: TRBV5-6; cdr3_aa: CASSLLPGQGYGYTF
d_call: NA; clone_size: NA; cdr3_length: 13; v_call: TRBV12-3/TRBV12-4; cdr3_aa: CASSFDATGELFF
d_call: NA; clone_size: NA; cdr3_length: 15; v_call: TRBV4-1; cdr3_aa: CASSQFTHLQVLLHF
d_call: TRBD1; clone_size: few; cdr3_length: 13; v_call: TRBV5-6; cdr3_aa: CASSFDRAEGYTF
d_call: TRBD2; clone_size: few; cdr3_length: 15; v_call: TRBV9; cdr3_aa: CASSASGGAVDEQFF
d_call: NA; clone_size: few; cdr3_length: 13; v_call: TRBV7-2; cdr3_aa: CASSFGDPGELFF
d_call: TRBD1; clone_size: NA; cdr3_length: 16; v_call: TRBV5-1; cdr3_aa: CASSSRTGGADTEAFF
d_call: TRBD2; clone_size: few; cdr3_length: 16; v_call: TRBV7-7; cdr3_aa: CASSFLGSSGVETQYF
d_call: NA; clone_size: few; cdr3_length: 14; v_call: TRBV5-5; cdr3_aa: CASSLGPAGNTIYF
d_call: TRBD1; clone_size: once; cdr3_length: 15; v_call: TRBV19; cdr3_aa: CASSPPTDRRSEAFF
d_call: NA; clone_size: NA; cdr3_length: 14; v_call: TRBV4-2; cdr3_aa: CASSQDTIKGTQYF
d_call: TRBD1; clone_size: NA; cdr3_length: 16; v_call: TRBV4-1; cdr3_aa: CASSQVGQGSSYEQYF
d_call: NA; clone_size: few; cdr3_length: 15; v_call: TRBV9; cdr3_aa: CASSVGREWEYEQYF
d_call: TRBD1; clone_size: NA; cdr3_length: 13; v_call: TRBV12-3/TRBV12-4; cdr3_aa: CASSTEQGATQYF
d_call: NA; clone_size: NA; cdr3_length: 11; v_call: TRBV29-1; cdr3_aa: CSVEDLGVQFF
d_call: TRBD1; clone_size: few; cdr3_length: 13; v_call: TRBV29-1; cdr3_aa: CSVHRGSGDTQYF